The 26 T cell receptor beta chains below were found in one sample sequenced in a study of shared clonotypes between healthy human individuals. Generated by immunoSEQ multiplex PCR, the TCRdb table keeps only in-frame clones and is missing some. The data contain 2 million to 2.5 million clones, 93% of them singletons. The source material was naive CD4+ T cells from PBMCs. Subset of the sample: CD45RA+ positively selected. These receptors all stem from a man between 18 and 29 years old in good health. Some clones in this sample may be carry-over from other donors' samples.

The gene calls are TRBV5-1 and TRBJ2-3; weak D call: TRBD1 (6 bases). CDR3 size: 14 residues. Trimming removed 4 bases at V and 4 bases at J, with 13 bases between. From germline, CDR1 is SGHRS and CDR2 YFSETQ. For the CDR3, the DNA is TGCGCCAGCAGCCAGGACAGAGGCCCAGATACGCAGTATTTT. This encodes CASSQDRGPDTQYF. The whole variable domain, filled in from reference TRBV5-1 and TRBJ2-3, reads KAGVTQTPRYLIKTRGQQVTLSCSPISGHRSVSWYQQTPGQGLQFLFEYFSETQRNKGNFPGRFSGRQFSNSRSEMNVSTLELGDSALYLCASSQDRGPDTQYFGPGTRLTVL.

The CDR3: CASSPDRKTEAFF. CDR3 DNA sequence: TGTGCCAGCAGTCCAGACAGGAAAACTGAAGCTTTCTTT. This chain joins TRBV27 and TRBJ1-1; TRBD1 might be the D (6 bases). Germline-derived CDR1 and CDR2 are MNHEY and SMNVEV (reference sequence). This CDR3 contains 13 residues. With 5 bases removed from V and 5 bases from J, the gap between germline ends came to 12 bases.

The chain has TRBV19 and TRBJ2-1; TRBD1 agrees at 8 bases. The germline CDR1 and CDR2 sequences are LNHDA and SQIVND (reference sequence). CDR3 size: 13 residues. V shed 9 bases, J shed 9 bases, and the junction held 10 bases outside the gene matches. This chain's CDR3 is CASRDRPIGEQFF. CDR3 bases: TGTGCCAGCAGGGACAGGCCTATCGGTGAGCAGTTCTTC. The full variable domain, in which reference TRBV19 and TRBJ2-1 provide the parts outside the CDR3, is DGGITQSPKYLFRKEGQNVTLSCEQNLNHDAMYWYRQDPGQGLRLIYYSQIVNDFQKGDIAEGYSVSREKKESFPLTVTSAQKNPTAFYLCASRDRPIGEQFFGPGTRLTVL.

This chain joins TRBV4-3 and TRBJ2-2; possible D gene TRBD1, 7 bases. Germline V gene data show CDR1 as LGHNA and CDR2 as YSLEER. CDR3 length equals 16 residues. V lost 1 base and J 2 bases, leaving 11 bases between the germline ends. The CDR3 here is CASSQGGTVNTGELFF. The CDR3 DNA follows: TGCGCCAGCAGCCAAGGCGGGACAGTTAACACCGGGGAGCTGTTTTTT.

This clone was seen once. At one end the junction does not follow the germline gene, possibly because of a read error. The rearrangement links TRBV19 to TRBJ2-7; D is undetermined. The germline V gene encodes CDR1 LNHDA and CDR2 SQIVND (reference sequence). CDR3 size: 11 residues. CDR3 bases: TGTGCCAGTAGTATAGTGAGCCTAAGGAGCTTC. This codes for CASSIVSLRSF.

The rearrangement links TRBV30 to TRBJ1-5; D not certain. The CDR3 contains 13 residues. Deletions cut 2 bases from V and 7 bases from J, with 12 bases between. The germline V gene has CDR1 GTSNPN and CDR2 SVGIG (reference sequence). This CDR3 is CAWSNLLGQPQHF. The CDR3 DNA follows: TGTGCCTGGAGTAATCTGTTGGGCCAGCCCCAGCATTTT.

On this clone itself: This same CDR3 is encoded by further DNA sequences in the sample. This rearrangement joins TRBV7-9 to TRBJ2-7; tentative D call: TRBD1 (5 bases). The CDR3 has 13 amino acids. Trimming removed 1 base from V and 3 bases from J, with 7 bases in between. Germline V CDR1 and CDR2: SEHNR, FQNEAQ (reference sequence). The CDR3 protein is CASSLGQNYEQYF. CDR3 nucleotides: TGTGCCAGCAGCTTAGGACAGAACTACGAGCAGTACTTC.

The CDR3 loop reads CASSPPRLTLYNEQFF. Written as DNA, the CDR3 is TGTGCCAGCTCACCACCGAGGCTTACCCTCTACAATGAGCAGTTCTTC. V and J are TRBV18 and TRBJ2-1; no clear D. The V and J ends lost 0 bases and 3 bases respectively, with 12 bases between them. This CDR3 is built from 16 residues. CDR1 and CDR2 from the germline V gene are KGHSH and LQKENI.

The CDR3 is CASKPGPRNQPQHF. CDR3 bases: TGTGCCAGCAAACCGGGACCAAGGAATCAGCCCCAGCATTTT. V gene TRBV28 combines with J gene TRBJ1-5; D might be TRBD1 (5 bases). This CDR3 contains 14 residues. The ends were cut back, 7 bases at V and 4 bases at J, with 14 bases in the middle. Germline CDR1 and CDR2: MDHEN and SYDVKM. The entire variable domain, with the rest obtained from reference TRBV28 and TRBJ1-5, is as follows: DVKVTQSSRYLVKRTGEKVFLECVQDMDHENMFWYRQDPGLGLRLIYFSYDVKMKEKGDIPEGYSVSREKKERFSLILESASTNQTSMYLCASKPGPRNQPQHFGDGTRLSIL.

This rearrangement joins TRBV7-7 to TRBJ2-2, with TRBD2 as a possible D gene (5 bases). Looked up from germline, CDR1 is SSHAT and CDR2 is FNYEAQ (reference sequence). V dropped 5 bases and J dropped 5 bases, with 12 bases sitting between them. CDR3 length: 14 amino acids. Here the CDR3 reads CASSPGLRTGELFF. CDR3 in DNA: TGTGCCAGCAGCCCGGGATTACGGACCGGGGAGCTGTTTTTT.

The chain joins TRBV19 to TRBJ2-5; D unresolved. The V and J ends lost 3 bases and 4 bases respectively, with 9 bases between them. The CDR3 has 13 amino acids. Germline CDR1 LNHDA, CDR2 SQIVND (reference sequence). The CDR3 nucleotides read TGTGCCAGTAGTATGGGTTCAGGAGAGACCCAGTACTTC. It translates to CASSMGSGETQYF.

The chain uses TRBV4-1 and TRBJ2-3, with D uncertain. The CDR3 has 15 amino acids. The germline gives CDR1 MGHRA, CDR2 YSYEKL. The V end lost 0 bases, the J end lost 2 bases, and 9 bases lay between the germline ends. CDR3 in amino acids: CASSQEPVHTDTQYF. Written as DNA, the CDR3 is TGCGCCAGCAGCCAAGAACCCGTTCACACAGATACGCAGTATTTT.

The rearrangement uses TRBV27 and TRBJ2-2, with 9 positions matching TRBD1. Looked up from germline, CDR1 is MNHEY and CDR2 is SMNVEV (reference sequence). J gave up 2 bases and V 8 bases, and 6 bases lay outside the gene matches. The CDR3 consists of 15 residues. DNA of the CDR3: TGTGCCAGCTCCCGACAGGGGGTAAACACCGGGGAGCTGTTTTTT. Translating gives CASSRQGVNTGELFF.

CDR3 coding DNA: TGCGCCAGCAGCTGGGGGACTAGCGGAGTTTACGAGCAGTACTTC. The encoded protein is CASSWGTSGVYEQYF. The chain carries TRBV5-1 and TRBJ2-7, with TRBD2 matching 11 bases. V trimming: 3 bases; J trimming: 4 bases; junction bases outside the gene matches: 6. Germline V CDR1 and CDR2: SGHRS, YFSETQ. The CDR3 totals 15 residues.

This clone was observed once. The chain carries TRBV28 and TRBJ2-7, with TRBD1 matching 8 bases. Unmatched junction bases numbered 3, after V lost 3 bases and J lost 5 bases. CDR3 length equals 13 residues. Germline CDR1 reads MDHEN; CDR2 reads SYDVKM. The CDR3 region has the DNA TGTGCCAGCAGTTTGACAGGGGCCCACGAGCAGTACTTC. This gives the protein CASSLTGAHEQYF.

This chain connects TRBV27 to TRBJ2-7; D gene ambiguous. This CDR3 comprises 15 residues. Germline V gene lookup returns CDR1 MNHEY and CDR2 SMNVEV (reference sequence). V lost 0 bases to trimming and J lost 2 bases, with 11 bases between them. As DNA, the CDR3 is TGTGCCAGCAGTTTATCGGGCCTTGCTCCCTACGAGCAGTACTTC. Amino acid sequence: CASSLSGLAPYEQYF.

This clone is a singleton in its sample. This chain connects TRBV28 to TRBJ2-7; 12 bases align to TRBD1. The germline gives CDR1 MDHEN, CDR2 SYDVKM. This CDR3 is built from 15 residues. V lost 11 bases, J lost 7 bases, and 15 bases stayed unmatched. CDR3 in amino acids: CASYPPGQGAREQYF. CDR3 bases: TGTGCCTCATACCCGCCGGGACAGGGGGCCCGGGAGCAGTACTTC.

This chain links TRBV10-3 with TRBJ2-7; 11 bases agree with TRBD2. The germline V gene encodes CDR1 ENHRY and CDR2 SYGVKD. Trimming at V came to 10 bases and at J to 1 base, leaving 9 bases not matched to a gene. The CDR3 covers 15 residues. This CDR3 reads CATRRGLADSYEQYF. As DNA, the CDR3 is TGTGCCACCCGGAGGGGACTAGCGGATTCCTACGAGCAGTACTTC.

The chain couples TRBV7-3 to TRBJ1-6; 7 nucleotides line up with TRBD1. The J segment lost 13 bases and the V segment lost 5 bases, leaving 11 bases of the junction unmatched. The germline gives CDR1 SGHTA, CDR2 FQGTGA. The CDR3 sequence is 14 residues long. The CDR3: CASSTGQHRKPLHF. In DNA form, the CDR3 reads TGTGCCAGCAGCACGGGACAGCACCGGAAGCCCCTCCACTTT.

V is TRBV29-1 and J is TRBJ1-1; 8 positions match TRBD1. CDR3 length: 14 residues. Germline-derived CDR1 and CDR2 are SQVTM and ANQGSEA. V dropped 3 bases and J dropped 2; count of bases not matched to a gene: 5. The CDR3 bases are TGCAGCGTTGAGAATTCAGGGGGCAACACTGAAGCTTTCTTT. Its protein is CSVENSGGNTEAFF.

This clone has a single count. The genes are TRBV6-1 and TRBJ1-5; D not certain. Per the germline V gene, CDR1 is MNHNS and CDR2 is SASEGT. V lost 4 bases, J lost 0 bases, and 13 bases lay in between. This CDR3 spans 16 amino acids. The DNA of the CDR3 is TGTGCCAGCAGTGGAACCGGGCCGGGTAGCAATCAGCCCCAGCATTTT. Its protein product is CASSGTGPGSNQPQHF.

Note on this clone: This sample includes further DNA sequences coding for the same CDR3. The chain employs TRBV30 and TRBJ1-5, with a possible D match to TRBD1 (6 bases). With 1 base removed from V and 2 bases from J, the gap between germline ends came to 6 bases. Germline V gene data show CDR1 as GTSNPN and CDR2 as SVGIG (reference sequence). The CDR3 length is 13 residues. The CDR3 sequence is CAWSEGGNQPQHF. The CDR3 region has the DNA TGTGCCTGGAGTGAGGGGGGCAATCAGCCCCAGCATTTT.

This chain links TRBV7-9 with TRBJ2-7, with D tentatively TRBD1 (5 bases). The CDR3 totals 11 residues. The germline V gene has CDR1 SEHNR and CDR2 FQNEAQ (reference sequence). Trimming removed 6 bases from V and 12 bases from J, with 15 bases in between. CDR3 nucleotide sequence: TGTGCCAGCAGTTCACCAGGGATAAGGTACTTC. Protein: CASSSPGIRYF. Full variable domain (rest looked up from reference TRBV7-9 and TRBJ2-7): DTGVSQNPRHKITKRGQNVTFRCDPISEHNRLYWYRQTLGQGPEFLTYFQNEAQLEKSRLLSDRFSAERPKGSFSTLEIQRTEQGDSAMYLCASSSPGIRYFGPGTRLTVT.

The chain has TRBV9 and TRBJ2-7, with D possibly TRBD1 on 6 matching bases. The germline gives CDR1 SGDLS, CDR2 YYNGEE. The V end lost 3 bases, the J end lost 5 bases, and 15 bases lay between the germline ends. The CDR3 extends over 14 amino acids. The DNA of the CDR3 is TGTGCCAGCAGCGGAATAACAGGGATGAACGAGCAGTACTTC. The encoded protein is CASSGITGMNEQYF.

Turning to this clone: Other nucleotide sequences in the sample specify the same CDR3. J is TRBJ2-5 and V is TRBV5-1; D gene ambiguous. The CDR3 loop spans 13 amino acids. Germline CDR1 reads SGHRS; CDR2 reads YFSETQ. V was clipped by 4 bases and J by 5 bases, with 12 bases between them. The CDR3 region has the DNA TGCGCCAGCAGCCCGGAGTCGGGTGAGACCCAGTACTTC. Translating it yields CASSPESGETQYF.

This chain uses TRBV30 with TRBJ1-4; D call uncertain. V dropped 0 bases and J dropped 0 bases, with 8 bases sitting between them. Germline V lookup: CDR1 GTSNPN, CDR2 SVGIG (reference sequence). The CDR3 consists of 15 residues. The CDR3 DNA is TGTGCCTGGAGTGTAGGAGTTGCAACTAATGAAAAACTGTTTTTT. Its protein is CAWSVGVATNEKLFF.